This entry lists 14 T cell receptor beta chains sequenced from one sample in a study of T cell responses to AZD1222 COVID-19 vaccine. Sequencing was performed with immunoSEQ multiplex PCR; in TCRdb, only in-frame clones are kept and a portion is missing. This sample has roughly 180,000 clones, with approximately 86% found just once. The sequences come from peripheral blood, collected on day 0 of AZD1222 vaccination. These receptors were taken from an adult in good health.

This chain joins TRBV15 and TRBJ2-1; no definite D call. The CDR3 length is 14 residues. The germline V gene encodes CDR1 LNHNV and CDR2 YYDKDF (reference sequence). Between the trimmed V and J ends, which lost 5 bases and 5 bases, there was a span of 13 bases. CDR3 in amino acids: CATSGLNIDNEQFF. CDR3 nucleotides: TGTGCCACCAGCGGGCTTAACATAGACAATGAGCAGTTCTTC.

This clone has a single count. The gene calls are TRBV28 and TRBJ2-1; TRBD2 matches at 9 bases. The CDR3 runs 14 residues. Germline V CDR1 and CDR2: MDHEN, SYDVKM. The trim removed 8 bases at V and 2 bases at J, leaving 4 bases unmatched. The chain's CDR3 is CASQTSGAYNEQFF. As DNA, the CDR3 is TGTGCCAGCCAGACTAGCGGAGCCTACAATGAGCAGTTCTTC. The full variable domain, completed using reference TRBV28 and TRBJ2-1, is DVKVTQSSRYLVKRTGEKVFLECVQDMDHENMFWYRQDPGLGLRLIYFSYDVKMKEKGDIPEGYSVSREKKERFSLILESASTNQTSMYLCASQTSGAYNEQFFGPGTRLTVL.

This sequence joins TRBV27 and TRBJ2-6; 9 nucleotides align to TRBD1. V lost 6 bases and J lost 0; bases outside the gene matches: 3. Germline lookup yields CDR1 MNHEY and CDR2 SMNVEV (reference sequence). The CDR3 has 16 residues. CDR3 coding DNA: TGTGCCAGCAGGGGACAGGGATTCTCTGGGGCCAACGTCCTGACTTTC. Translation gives CASRGQGFSGANVLTF. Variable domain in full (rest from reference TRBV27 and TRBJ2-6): EAQVTQNPRYLITVTGKKLTVTCSQNMNHEYMSWYRQDPGLGLRQIYYSMNVEVTDKGDVPEGYKVSRKEKRNFPLILESPSPNQTSLYFCASRGQGFSGANVLTFGAGSRLTVL.

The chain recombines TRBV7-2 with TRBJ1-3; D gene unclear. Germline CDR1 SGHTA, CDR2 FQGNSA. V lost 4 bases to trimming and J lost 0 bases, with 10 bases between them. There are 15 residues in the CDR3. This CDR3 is CASSSRSSSGNTIYF. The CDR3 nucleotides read TGTGCCAGCAGCTCCCGTTCGAGCTCTGGAAACACCATATATTTT.

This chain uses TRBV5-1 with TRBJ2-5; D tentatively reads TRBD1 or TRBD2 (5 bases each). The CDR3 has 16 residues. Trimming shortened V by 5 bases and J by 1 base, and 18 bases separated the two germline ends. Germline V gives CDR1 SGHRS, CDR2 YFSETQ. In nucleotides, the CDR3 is TGCGCCAGCAGACATCGGTGGGATGGGGGCCAAGAGACCCAGTACTTC. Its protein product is CASRHRWDGGQETQYF.

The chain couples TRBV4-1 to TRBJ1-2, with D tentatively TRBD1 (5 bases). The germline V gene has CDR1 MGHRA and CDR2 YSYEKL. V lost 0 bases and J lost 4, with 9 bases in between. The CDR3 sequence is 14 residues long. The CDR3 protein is CASSQDLTGYGYTF. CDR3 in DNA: TGCGCCAGCAGCCAAGATCTCACAGGCTATGGCTACACCTTC.

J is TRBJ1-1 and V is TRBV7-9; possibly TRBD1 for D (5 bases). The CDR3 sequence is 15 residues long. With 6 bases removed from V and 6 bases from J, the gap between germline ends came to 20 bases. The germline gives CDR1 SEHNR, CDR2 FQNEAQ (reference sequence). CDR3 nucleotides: TGTGCCAGCAGGGTCGTGGGACCAGCCACGCCTGAAGCTTTCTTT. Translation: CASRVVGPATPEAFF.

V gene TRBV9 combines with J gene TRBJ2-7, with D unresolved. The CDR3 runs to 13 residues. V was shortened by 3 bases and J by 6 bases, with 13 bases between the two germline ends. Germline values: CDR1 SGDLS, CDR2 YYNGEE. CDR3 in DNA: TGTGCCAGCAGCGCCCGGCCGGGCTTCGAGCAGTACTTC. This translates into CASSARPGFEQYF.

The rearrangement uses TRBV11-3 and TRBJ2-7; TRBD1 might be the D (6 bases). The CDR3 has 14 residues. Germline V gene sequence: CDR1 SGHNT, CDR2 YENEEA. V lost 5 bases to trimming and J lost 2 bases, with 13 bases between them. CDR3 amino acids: CASSTGTNTYEQYF. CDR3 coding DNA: TGTGCCAGCAGCACCGGGACAAATACCTACGAGCAGTACTTC.

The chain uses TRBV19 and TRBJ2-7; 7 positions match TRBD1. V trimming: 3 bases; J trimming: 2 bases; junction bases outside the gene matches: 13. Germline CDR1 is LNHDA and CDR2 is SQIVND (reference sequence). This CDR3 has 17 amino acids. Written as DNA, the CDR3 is TGTGCCAGTAGTATTCGGACCGACAGGGCCCGGGCCTACGAGCAGTACTTC. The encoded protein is CASSIRTDRARAYEQYF.

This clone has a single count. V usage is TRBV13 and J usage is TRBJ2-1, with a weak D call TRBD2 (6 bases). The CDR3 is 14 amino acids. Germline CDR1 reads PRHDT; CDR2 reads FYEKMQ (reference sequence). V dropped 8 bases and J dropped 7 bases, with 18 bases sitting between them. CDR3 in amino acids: CASRGRRAGNEQFF. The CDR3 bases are TGTGCCAGCCGAGGCCGCAGGGCGGGAAATGAGCAGTTCTTC.

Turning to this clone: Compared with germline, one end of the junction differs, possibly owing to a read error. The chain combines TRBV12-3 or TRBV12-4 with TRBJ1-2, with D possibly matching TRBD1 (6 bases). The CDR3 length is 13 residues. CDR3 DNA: TGTGCCAGCAGTTTAGCGGGGGCACTCTATTTCTCCTTC. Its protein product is CASSLAGALYFSF.

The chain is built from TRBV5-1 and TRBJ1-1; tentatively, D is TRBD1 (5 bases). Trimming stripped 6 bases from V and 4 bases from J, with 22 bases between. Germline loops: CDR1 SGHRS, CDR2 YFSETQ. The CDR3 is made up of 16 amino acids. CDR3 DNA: TGCGCCAGCAATAAACGGGGGGAACCCGGAGGCACTGAAGCTTTCTTT. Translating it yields CASNKRGEPGGTEAFF.

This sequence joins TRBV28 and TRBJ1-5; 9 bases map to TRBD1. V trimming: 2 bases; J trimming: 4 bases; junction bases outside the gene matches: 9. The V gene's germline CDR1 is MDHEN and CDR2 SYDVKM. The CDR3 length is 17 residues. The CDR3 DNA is TGTGCCAGCAGTTTAAGACAGGGGGTGACGCTAAATCAGCCCCAGCATTTT. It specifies CASSLRQGVTLNQPQHF.